A few counts support the clone carrying this TCR beta chain. What it binds is not known. This CDR3 contains 16 residues. The V gene's germline CDR1 is LNHDA and CDR2 SQIVND (reference sequence). Trimming left V 7 bases short and J 7 bases short, with 22 bases between. The data stem from a study of cytomegalovirus exposure and HLA in healthy donors. The PCR contained 60 Vbeta and 13 Jbeta primers. Assay: immunoSEQ multiplex PCR; the TCRdb copy retains only in-frame clones and omits some. The data hold some 110,000 clones, with 13% to 15% observed a single time. Whole-study findings and limits: Previous analysis showed most TCR beta V segments were productive about 90% or about 30% of the time.

The sequence was obtained from a female donor in good health and CMV-seronegative. The chain joins TRBV19 to TRBJ1-4; no reliable D call. Input material: PBMCs. The CDR3 loop reads CASTLHSRPSGEKLFF. The CDR3 DNA is TGTGCCAGTACCCTACACTCGAGACCGTCAGGTGAAAAACTGTTTTTT.